The text below deals with one TCR beta chain. Its antigen is unknown. The sample originates from a study of beta chain features in type 1 diabetes. Study-level points and caveats: The naive, central memory and Treg TCRB repertoires showed an apparent similarity that was greater among patients than among healthy donors. Type 1 diabetes patients had TCRB CDR3s that were shorter (moderately but significantly so) in all four CD4+ subsets. Using cDNA template may skew counts toward highly expressing activated cells.

There was one heparinised blood draw per donor, averaging about 116 mL. Investigators reverse transcribed all isolated RNA, so they sequenced expressed TCRB transcripts. Method: immunoSEQ multiplex PCR; TCRdb's copy keeps in-frame clones and lacks some. The top ten clones hold 1.4% of a sample with some 150,000 clones, about 7% of them seen once. The junction had 5 bases not matched to a gene; V was cut back by 1 base and J by 4 bases. Germline V CDR1 and CDR2: SGHDN, FVKESK. This CDR3 spans 15 amino acids. The chain employs TRBV14 and TRBJ2-7; 9 positions match TRBD2. The sequence derives from a woman under 40 in good health. The sample comprised central memory CD4+ T cells from blood. The CDR3 DNA reads as TGTGCCAGCAGCCAAGCCCTAGCGGGAACGTACGAGCAGTACTTC. It specifies CASSQALAGTYEQYF.